This is a list of T cell receptor beta chains from one sample in a study of blood T cell repertoires in COVID-19. Measured with immunoSEQ multiplex PCR; TCRdb has only the in-frame clones, and not every one. Of roughly 120,000 clones listed, about three quarters were seen once; the top ten hold around 0.9%. Sequencing used peripheral blood. These receptors came from a human donor with acute or convalescent COVID-19. The donor label of this sample is uncertain. CDR3s include the opening cysteine and the closing phenylalanine or tryptophan. The D gene is left open where the match is weak. Size tells how often a clone was seen (once, few, many) or the class of an expanded clone, and some rows leave it out.

D	size	V	J	DNA	CDR3
-	-	TRBV11-1	TRBJ1-1	TGTGCCAGCAGCTTGGGCCCGGGAGAAGCTTTCTTT	CASSLGPGEAFF
-	-	TRBV25-1	TRBJ2-3	TGTGCCAGCAGTGATCGCCTAGCTACAGATACGCAGTATTTT	CASSDRLATDTQYF
-	-	TRBV12-2	TRBJ2-2	TGTGCAAGTTCAAGACAGGTGTGCACCGGGGAGCTGTTTTTT	CASSRQVCTGELFF
TRBD2	-	TRBV4-1	TRBJ2-2	TGCGCCAGCAGCCCCCGACTAGCGGGGGTCACCGGGGAGCTGTTTTTT	CASSPRLAGVTGELFF
-	-	TRBV2	TRBJ2-5	TGTGCCAGCAAGGAAAGGACAGCCGAAGAGACCCAGTACTTC	CASKERTAEETQYF
-	many	TRBV7-9	TRBJ1-2	TGTGCCAGCAGCTCTAGTTGGGGGGATGGCTACACCTTC	CASSSSWGDGYTF
TRBD1	-	TRBV11-2	TRBJ1-2	TGTGCCAGCAGCTTAGGATCGTGGACAGGGAGTGGCTACACCTTC	CASSLGSWTGSGYTF
-	-	TRBV12-3/TRBV12-4	TRBJ2-7	TGTGCCAGCAGTTTCGAGGGCAAGCAGTACTTC	CASSFEGKQYF
-	-	TRBV12-3/TRBV12-4	TRBJ1-5	TGTGCCAGCACCCGGGGTCGTGAGCAGCCCCAGCATTTT	CASTRGREQPQHF
TRBD1	-	TRBV7-9	TRBJ1-6	TGTGCCAGCAGCTTAATGGGACAGGGAAATTCACCCCTCCACTTT	CASSLMGQGNSPLHF
-	-	TRBV5-1	TRBJ2-6	TGCGCCAGCAGCTTGAGGACAGTACAAAGCTCTGGGGCCAACGTCCTGACTTTC	CASSLRTVQSSGANVLTF
-	-	TRBV15	TRBJ2-1	TGTGCCACCAGCAGAGAGGCTGGGGCTAACCCCAGCCGGAGGGATGAGCAGTTCTTC	CATSREAGANPSRRDEQFF
TRBD2	-	TRBV10-2	TRBJ2-5	TGCGCCAGCAGCCCCGGGAGGGGAGCCCTTCGGGAGACCCAGTACTTC	CASSPGRGALRETQYF